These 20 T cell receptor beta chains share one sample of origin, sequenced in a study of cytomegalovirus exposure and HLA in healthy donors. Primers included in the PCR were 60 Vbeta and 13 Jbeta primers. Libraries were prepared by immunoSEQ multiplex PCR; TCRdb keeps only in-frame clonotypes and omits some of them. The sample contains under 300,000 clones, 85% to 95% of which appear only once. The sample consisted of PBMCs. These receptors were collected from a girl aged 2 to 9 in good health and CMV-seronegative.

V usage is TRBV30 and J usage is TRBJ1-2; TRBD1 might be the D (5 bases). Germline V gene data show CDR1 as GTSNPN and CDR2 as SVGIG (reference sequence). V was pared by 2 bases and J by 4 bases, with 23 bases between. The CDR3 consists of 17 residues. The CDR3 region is CAWSREGPYHHIYGYTF. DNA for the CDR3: TGTGCCTGGAGTCGGGAGGGGCCCTACCATCACATCTATGGCTACACCTTC.

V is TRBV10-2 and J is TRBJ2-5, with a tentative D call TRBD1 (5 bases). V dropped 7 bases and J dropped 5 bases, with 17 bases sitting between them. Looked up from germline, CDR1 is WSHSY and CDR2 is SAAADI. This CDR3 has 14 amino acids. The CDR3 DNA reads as TGCGCCAGCACCACCCAGGGCGCAGGGGAGACCCAGTACTTC. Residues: CASTTQGAGETQYF.

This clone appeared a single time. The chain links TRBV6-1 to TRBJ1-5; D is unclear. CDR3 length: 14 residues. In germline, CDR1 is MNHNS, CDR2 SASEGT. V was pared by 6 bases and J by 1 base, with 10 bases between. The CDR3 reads CASRPTGSNQPQHF. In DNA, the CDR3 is TGTGCCAGCAGACCAACGGGGAGCAATCAGCCCCAGCATTTT.

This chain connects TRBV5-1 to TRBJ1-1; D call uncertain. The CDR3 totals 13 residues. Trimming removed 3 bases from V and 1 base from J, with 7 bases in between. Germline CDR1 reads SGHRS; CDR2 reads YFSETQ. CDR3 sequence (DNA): TGCGCCAGCAGCTCCACGGGGAACACTGAAGCTTTCTTT. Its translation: CASSSTGNTEAFF.

CDR3 coding DNA: TGCGCCAGCAGCTTGGATGGCCAGGGCCTCTATGGCTACACCTTC. Translated, it gives CASSLDGQGLYGYTF. V gene TRBV5-1 combines with J gene TRBJ1-2; a possible D gene is TRBD1 (5 bases). Germline loops: CDR1 SGHRS, CDR2 YFSETQ. The V end was cut by 0 bases, the J end by 4 bases, with 13 bases between. This CDR3 has 15 amino acids.

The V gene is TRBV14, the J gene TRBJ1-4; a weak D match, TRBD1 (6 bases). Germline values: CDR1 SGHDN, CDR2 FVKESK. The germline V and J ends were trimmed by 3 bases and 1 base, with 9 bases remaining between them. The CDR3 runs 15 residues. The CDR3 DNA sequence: TGTGCCAGCAGCCACAGGACAGTAACTAATGAAAAACTGTTTTTT. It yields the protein CASSHRTVTNEKLFF.

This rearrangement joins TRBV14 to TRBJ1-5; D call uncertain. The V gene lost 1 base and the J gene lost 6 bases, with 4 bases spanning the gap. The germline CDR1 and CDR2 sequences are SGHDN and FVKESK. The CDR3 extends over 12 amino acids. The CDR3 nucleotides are TGTGCCAGCAGCCAAGTCGGTCAGCCCCAGCATTTT. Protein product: CASSQVGQPQHF. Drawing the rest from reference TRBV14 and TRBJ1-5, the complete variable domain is EAGVTQFPSHSVIEKGQTVTLRCDPISGHDNLYWYRRVMGKEIKFLLHFVKESKQDESGMPNNRFLAERTGGTYSTLKVQPAELEDSGVYFCASSQVGQPQHFGDGTRLSIL.

This CDR3 reads CAWMRGSGFSYNEQFF. DNA of the CDR3: TGTGCCTGGATGAGGGGGTCCGGATTCTCCTACAATGAGCAGTTCTTC. V usage is TRBV30 and J usage is TRBJ2-1; D is perhaps TRBD1 (6 bases). Looked up from germline, CDR1 is GTSNPN and CDR2 is SVGIG (reference sequence). V was pared by 4 bases and J by 0 bases, with 16 bases between. The CDR3 runs to 16 residues. The entire variable domain, with the rest obtained from reference TRBV30 and TRBJ2-1, is as follows: SQTIHQWPATLVQPVGSPLSLECTVEGTSNPNLYWYRQAAGRGLQLLFYSVGIGQISSEVPQNLSASRPQDRQFILSSKKLLLSDSGFYLCAWMRGSGFSYNEQFFGPGTRLTVL.

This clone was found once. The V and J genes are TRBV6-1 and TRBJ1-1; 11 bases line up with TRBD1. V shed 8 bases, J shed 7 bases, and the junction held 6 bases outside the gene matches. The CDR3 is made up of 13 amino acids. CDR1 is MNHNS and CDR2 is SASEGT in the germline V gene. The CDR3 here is CASYRTGGIEAFF. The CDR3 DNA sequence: TGTGCCAGCTACCGGACAGGGGGCATTGAAGCTTTCTTT.

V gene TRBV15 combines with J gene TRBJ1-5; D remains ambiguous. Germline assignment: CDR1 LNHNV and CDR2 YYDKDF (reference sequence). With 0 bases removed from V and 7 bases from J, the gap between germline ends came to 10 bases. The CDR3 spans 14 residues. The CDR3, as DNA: TGTGCCACCAGCAGAGATTTGGGAGAACAGCCCCAGCATTTT. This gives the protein CATSRDLGEQPQHF.

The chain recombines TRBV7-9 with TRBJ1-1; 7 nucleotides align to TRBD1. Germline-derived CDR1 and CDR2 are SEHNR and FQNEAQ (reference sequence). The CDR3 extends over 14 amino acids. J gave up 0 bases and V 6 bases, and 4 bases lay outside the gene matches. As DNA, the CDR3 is TGTGCCAGCAGTTTTCAGGGGGTGAACACTGAAGCTTTCTTT. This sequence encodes CASSFQGVNTEAFF.

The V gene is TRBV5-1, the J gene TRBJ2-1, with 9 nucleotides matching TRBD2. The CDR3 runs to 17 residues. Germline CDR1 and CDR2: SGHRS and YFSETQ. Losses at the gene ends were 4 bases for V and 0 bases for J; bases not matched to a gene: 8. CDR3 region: CASSPKLAGISYNEQFF. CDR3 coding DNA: TGCGCCAGCAGCCCTAAGCTAGCGGGGATCTCCTACAATGAGCAGTTCTTC.

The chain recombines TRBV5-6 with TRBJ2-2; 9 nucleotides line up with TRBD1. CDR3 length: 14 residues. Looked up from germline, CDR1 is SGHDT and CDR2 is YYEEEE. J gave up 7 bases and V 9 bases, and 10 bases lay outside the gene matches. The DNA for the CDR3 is TGTGCCACCTCCCGGGACAGGGCTAGCGGGGAGCTGTTTTTT. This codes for CATSRDRASGELFF. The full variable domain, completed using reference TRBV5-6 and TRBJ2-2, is DAGVTQSPTHLIKTRGQQVTLRCSPKSGHDTVSWYQQALGQGPQFIFQYYEEEERQRGNFPDRFSGHQFPNYSSELNVNALLLGDSALYLCATSRDRASGELFFGEGSRLTVL.

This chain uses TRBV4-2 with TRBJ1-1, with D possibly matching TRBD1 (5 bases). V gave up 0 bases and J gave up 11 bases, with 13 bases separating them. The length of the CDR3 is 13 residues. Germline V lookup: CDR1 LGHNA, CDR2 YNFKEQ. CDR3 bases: TGTGCCAGCAGCCAAGAGGTGGGGCTTGGTGCTTTCTTT. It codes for CASSQEVGLGAFF.

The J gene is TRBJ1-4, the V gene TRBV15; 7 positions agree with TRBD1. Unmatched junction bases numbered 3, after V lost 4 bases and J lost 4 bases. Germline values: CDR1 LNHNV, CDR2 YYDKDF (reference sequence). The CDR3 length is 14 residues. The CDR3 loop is CATSTGQFNEKLFF. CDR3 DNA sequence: TGTGCCACCAGCACGGGACAGTTTAATGAAAAACTGTTTTTT.

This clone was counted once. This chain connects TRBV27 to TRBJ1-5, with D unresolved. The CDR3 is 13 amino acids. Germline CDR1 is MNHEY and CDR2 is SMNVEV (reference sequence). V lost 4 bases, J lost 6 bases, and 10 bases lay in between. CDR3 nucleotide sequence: TGTGCCAGCAGTTCCCGGGGAAGTCAGCCCCAGCATTTT. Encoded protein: CASSSRGSQPQHF.

CDR3 sequence reads: CASSSHQLAIGELFF. The CDR3 DNA reads TGTGCCAGCAGCTCCCATCAACTAGCAATCGGGGAGCTGTTTTTT. V and J are TRBV7-2 and TRBJ2-2; D perhaps matches TRBD2 (6 bases). The CDR3 contains 15 residues. CDR1 SGHTA and CDR2 FQGNSA come from the germline V gene. V was trimmed by 4 bases and J by 7 bases, leaving 16 bases between them.

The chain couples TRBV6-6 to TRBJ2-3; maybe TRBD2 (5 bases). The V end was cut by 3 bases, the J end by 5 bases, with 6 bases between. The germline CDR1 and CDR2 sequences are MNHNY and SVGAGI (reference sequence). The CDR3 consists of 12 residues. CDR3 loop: CASSYRGDTQYF. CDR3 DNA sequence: TGTGCCAGCAGTTATCGGGGAGATACGCAGTATTTT.

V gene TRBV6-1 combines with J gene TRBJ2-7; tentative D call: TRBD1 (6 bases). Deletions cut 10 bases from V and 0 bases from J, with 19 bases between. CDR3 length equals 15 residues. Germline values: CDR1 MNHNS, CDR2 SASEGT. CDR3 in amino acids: CAISTGYSGSYEQYF. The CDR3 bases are TGTGCCATATCAACAGGGTACAGCGGCTCCTACGAGCAGTACTTC.

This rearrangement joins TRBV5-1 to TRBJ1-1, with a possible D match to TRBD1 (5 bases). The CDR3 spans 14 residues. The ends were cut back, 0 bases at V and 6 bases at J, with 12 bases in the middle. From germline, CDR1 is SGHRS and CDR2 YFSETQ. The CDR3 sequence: CASSLGWGEAEAFF. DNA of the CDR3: TGCGCCAGCAGCTTGGGGTGGGGGGAAGCTGAAGCTTTCTTT.